This entry describes one TCR beta chain. The specificity of this receptor is unknown. No base qualities exist here, and no much larger clone lies one base off it. Graves' hyperthyroidism was defined as stable when no progression to ophthalmopathy occurred over 18 months of follow-up. Hyperthyroidism patients were newly diagnosed, with disease duration under 2 months, and aged 18 to 65 years. Exclusion was applied to patients with uncontrolled infections, other autoimmune diseases, pregnancy or lactation. Diagnoses were based on clinical symptoms, serum thyroxine and TRAb, thyroid ultrasound and orbital computed tomography. Total RNA was extracted using Trizol reagent, and RNA quality was assessed on an Agilent 2100 Bioanalyzer. Amplification of TCR beta CDR3 regions was carried out from RNA transcripts. The first round of RT-PCR for the TCR CDR3 was performed with the HTBI primer set and the Qiagen OneStep RT-PCR kit. A second multiplex PCR round built the libraries, followed by size selection and purification. Libraries were sequenced paired-end with 100 bp reads on an Illumina HiSeq2000. Per the authors' processing: SOAPnuke was used to process the raw data, removing reads that contained adapters or uncalled bases, had a mean Phred below 15, or lacked an exact match to the constant primer or identifier. High-quality paired reads were merged with COPE v1.2.5, and unique nucleotide sequences were defined as clonotypes. Clonotypes were aligned to IMGT TRBV, TRBD and TRBJ reference segments using MiTCR v1.1. Only V-J combinations with frequency above 0.0001, covering 99.2% of repertoires, were analysed. The TCS score was defined as the ratio of F50 (clonal expansion) to E x V (chaos), calculated using BLOSUM62-based TCRdist between CDR3 peptides within each V-J. Welch's t-statistics and random forest reduced 500 to 650 V-J features to 10 to 15, which were used in a naive Bayes classifier (R e1071). The raw public reads went through TCRdb reprocessing: fastp at Q25, MiXCR clone calling, in-frame beta chains kept. When rows share a CDR3 protein, they turn into one entry using the most common DNA and genes. The V and J calls shown here were made by TCRdb, not taken from the authors' results. The sample data list 600,000 or so distinct CDR3 sequences, and 35% to 55% of these were observed just once. The ten largest clones represent 8% to 8.5% of the sample.

This sample is part of a study of T cells in Graves' hyperthyroidism and ophthalmopathy (dated by TCRdb to between 2017 and 2020). Notes on the research overall: A discovery cohort of about 100 patients, roughly 45 with Graves' ophthalmopathy and more than 55 with stable Graves' hyperthyroidism, was used to find distinguishing TCR V-J signatures. An independent validation cohort of around 20 hyperthyroidism patients and 17 patients who later progressed to ophthalmopathy tested prospective prediction of ophthalmopathy. In several Graves' hyperthyroidism patients, the study also compared T-cell repertoires from thyroid tissue with T-cell repertoires from blood. The paper reports TCR Vbeta CDR3 sequencing of more than 120 peripheral blood samples: around 45 ophthalmopathy, fewer than 85 hyperthyroidism and 17 progressor patients. After blood sampling, hyperthyroidism patients were treated with methimazole at a starting dose of 30 mg daily, and ophthalmopathy patients were treated with high-dose intravenous methylprednisolone. The roughly 100 discovery patients were randomly divided into training and test sets at a 7:3 ratio.

Results the study describes overall, beyond this receptor: Sample size was not statistically predetermined, and blinding of investigators to group allocation was not performed. Most expanded thyroid clonotypes (frequency above 0.001) were also detected in blood, suggesting blood repertoires may reflect thyroid immune responses. In validation, the model predicted progression to ophthalmopathy a median of about 5.9 months before onset, with about 67% sensitivity and roughly 72% specificity. In cross-validation, a model built on a 13 V-J signature told ophthalmopathy apart from stable hyperthyroidism with under 90% sensitivity and around 84% specificity, and in testing the same model reached 80%/75%.

For this chain, trimming is 8 bases at the V end and 6 bases at the J end, and the number of junction bases without a gene match is 1. CDR1 and CDR2, looked up from the germline V gene, are MGHDK and SYGVNS. The CDR3, cysteine through phenylalanine, is 12 amino acids long. The DNA shown is the 36-base CDR3, in frame from base 1. Sequences were obtained from peripheral blood or thyroid tissue (not recorded which). The TCR comes from a young woman with Graves' hyperthyroidism. Donor details come from another sample of the same person, matched by shared clones. Recombination connected TRBV25-1 to TRBJ2-3; TRBD1 aligns with 11 central bases. The bases are TGTGCCAGCTGGACAGGGGGCGATACGCAGTATTTT. The encoded protein is CASWTGGDTQYF.